This T cell receptor (beta chain) was obtained from a study of OX40 agonist ivuxolimab in advanced cancers. For the study at large: Patients' therapy was ivuxolimab, an antibody that acts as an agonist of OX40 (CD134). Prior anti-PD-1, anti-PD-L1 or anti-CTLA-4 therapy was allowed; 40% had some.

Germline CDR1 reads SGHTA; CDR2 reads FQGNSA. The CDR3 covers 14 residues. V was shortened by 4 bases and J by 3 bases, with 11 bases between the two germline ends. General study findings and limits: Certain nonresponders likewise exhibited a low normalized T-cell clonal expansion.

In the case of this clone: The antigen is undetermined.

Using immunoSEQ multiplex PCR, the repertoire was profiled, and TCRdb retains in-frame clones only, with some absent. The table has roughly 56,000 clones, about 86% seen once. The TCR was taken from an adult with an advanced solid tumor such as melanoma, head and neck, liver or kidney cancer. This material consisted of CD4+ or CD8+ T cells sorted from blood, taken in a trial of the OX40 agonist ivuxolimab. The chain couples TRBV7-2 to TRBJ2-3; a possible D gene is TRBD2 (5 bases). CDR3 in DNA: TGTGCCAGCAGCTATAGCGCTGAGACAGATACGCAGTATTTT. It is translated as CASSYSAETDTQYF.